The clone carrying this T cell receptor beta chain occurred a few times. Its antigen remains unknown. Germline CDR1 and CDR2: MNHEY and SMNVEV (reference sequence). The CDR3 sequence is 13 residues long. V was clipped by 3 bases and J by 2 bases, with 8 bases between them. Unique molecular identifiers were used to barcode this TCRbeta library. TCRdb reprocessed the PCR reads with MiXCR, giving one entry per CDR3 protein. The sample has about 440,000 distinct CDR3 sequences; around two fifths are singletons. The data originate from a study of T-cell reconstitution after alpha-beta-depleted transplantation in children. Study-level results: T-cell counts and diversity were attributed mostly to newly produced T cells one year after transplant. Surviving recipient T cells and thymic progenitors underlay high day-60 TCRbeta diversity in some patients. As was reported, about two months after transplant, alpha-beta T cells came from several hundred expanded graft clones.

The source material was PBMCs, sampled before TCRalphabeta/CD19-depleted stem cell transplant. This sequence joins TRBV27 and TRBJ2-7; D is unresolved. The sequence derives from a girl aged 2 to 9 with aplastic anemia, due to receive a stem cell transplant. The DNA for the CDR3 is TGTGCCAGCAGTTTTAACTCCCCCTACGAGCAGTACTTC. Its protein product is CASSFNSPYEQYF.